The rows below give T cell receptor beta chains drawn from one sample of a study of blood T cell repertoires in COVID-19. The repertoire was sequenced with immunoSEQ multiplex PCR; TCRdb's copy has only in-frame clones and lacks some. The sample includes tens of thousands of clones, about 80% seen only once; the top ten take 15% to 20%. Sequencing used peripheral blood. These receptors all stem from a human donor in a cohort sampled during active COVID-19. The CDR3 runs from the conserved cysteine through the conserved F or W. D genes are given only for firm matches. Expanded clones are given a class, and other clones once, few, many or no size at all.

v_gene,abundance,j_gene,d_gene,CDR3aa,CDR3nt
TRBV24-1,NA,TRBJ2-1,NA,CATSDFRQGRDEQFF,TGTGCCACCAGTGATTTTAGGCAGGGGAGGGATGAGCAGTTCTTC
TRBV5-1,NA,TRBJ2-1,TRBD2,CASSLDSGRGSYNEQFF,TGCGCCAGCAGCTTGGATAGCGGGAGAGGCTCCTACAATGAGCAGTTCTTC
TRBV12-3/TRBV12-4,NA,TRBJ1-5,TRBD1,CASSGTGRPPQHF,TGTGCCAGCAGCGGGACAGGGAGACCGCCCCAGCATTTT
TRBV25-1,NA,TRBJ2-3,TRBD1,CASSATGATQYF,TGTGCCAGCAGTGCCACAGGGGCCACGCAGTATTTT
TRBV7-2,NA,TRBJ2-1,TRBD1,CASSPPPGQGAYNEQFF,TGTGCCAGCAGCCCGCCCCCGGGACAGGGGGCGTACAATGAGCAGTTCTTC
TRBV7-2,NA,TRBJ1-2,NA,CASSLELGGYTF,TGTGCCAGCAGCTTAGAGTTGGGCGGCTACACCTTC
TRBV10-1,once,TRBJ2-6,NA,CASSVGGADVLTF,TGCGCCAGCAGTGTTGGGGGCGCGGACGTCCTGACTTTC
TRBV5-1,NA,TRBJ2-7,TRBD1,CASGQGPYEQYF,TGCGCCAGCGGACAGGGCCCCTACGAGCAGTACTTC
TRBV7-9,NA,TRBJ2-7,TRBD1,CASSLGQGLYEQYF,TGTGCCAGCAGCTTGGGACAGGGATTATACGAGCAGTACTTC
TRBV18,few,TRBJ1-5,NA,CASSAGPNQPQHF,TGTGCCAGCTCGGCAGGGCCCAATCAGCCCCAGCATTTT
TRBV12-3/TRBV12-4,once,TRBJ2-1,NA,CASSPNVGGEQFF,TGTGCCAGCAGCCCGAATGTCGGAGGGGAGCAGTTCTTC
TRBV28,NA,TRBJ1-1,NA,CASSLQRGGNTEAFF,TGTGCCAGCAGTTTACAGAGGGGGGGAAACACTGAAGCTTTCTTT
TRBV6-1,NA,TRBJ2-7,NA,CASSGAATYEQYF,TGTGCCAGCAGTGGAGCAGCCACCTACGAGCAGTACTTC
TRBV3-1/TRBV3-2,NA,TRBJ2-7,TRBD2,CASSPGVAGSYEQYF,TGTGCCAGCAGCCCGGGAGTAGCGGGGTCCTACGAGCAGTACTTC
TRBV29-1,NA,TRBJ1-1,NA,CSVSGQQNTEAFF,TGCAGCGTTTCTGGACAGCAGAACACTGAAGCTTTCTTT
TRBV5-1,NA,TRBJ1-1,TRBD1,CASSLGQLTEAFF,TGCGCCAGCAGCCTGGGACAGCTCACTGAAGCTTTCTTT
TRBV27,NA,TRBJ1-5,NA,CASSPFLTTGTGQPQHF,TGTGCCAGCAGTCCTTTCCTTACTACCGGGACTGGTCAGCCCCAGCATTTT
TRBV28,NA,TRBJ2-7,TRBD1,CASKVTGTGSFYEQYF,TGTGCCAGCAAAGTTACCGGGACAGGGTCCTTCTACGAGCAGTACTTC
TRBV4-1,NA,TRBJ1-5,NA,CASSQEGGRVNQPQHF,TGCGCCAGCAGCCAAGAGGGCGGCAGGGTCAATCAGCCCCAGCATTTT
TRBV5-1,NA,TRBJ2-7,NA,CASSLQGSGYEQYF,TGCGCCAGCAGCCTGCAGGGTTCCGGGTACGAGCAGTACTTC
TRBV7-2,NA,TRBJ2-7,TRBD2,CASSLAGGYEQYF,TGTGCCAGCAGCTTAGCGGGGGGGTACGAGCAGTACTTC
TRBV15,NA,TRBJ2-7,TRBD2,CATSRDFASGKNYEQYF,TGTGCCACCAGCAGAGATTTCGCTAGCGGGAAGAACTACGAGCAGTACTTC
TRBV7-2,NA,TRBJ2-1,TRBD1,CASSLVVRTGGYEQFF,TGTGCCAGCAGCTTAGTCGTTCGGACAGGGGGCTATGAGCAGTTCTTC
TRBV5-1,NA,TRBJ2-7,NA,CASSLEEGTPFEQYF,TGCGCCAGCAGCTTGGAAGAGGGTACTCCCTTCGAGCAGTACTTC
TRBV5-6,NA,TRBJ2-7,NA,CASSSAGASSYEQYF,TGTGCCAGCAGCTCCGCAGGGGCTTCCTCCTACGAGCAGTACTTC
TRBV6-1,NA,TRBJ1-2,NA,CASSEWGDYGYTF,TGTGCCAGCAGTGAATGGGGGGACTATGGCTACACCTTC
TRBV29-1,NA,TRBJ1-1,NA,CSVQGSPSRNTEAFF,TGCAGCGTCCAGGGTTCCCCCAGCAGGAACACTGAAGCTTTCTTT
TRBV25-1,few,TRBJ2-7,NA,CASSEDYYEQYF,TGTGCCAGCAGTGAAGACTACTACGAGCAGTACTTC
TRBV4-1,NA,TRBJ1-2,TRBD1,CASSQDLGTGVNYGYTF,TGCGCCAGCAGCCAAGATCTGGGGACAGGGGTCAACTATGGCTACACCTTC
TRBV12-3/TRBV12-4,NA,TRBJ2-7,NA,CASSRDYEQYF,TGTGCCAGCAGCAGGGACTACGAGCAGTACTTC
TRBV9,NA,TRBJ2-7,NA,CASSVRESYEQYRPYEQYF,TGTGCCAGCAGCGTAAGGGAGTCCTACGAGCAGTACCGCCCGTACGAGCAGTACTTC
TRBV9,NA,TRBJ2-2,NA,CASGWTDRTGELFF,TGTGCCAGCGGATGGACAGACCGAACCGGGGAGCTGTTTTTT
TRBV19,NA,TRBJ2-7,TRBD1,CASSIRTGYSYEQYF,TGTGCCAGTAGTATCAGGACAGGGTACTCCTACGAGCAGTACTTC
TRBV13,NA,TRBJ2-5,NA,CASSSRRRLVWPETQYF,TGTGCCAGCAGCTCGAGACGAAGACTAGTTTGGCCAGAGACCCAGTACTTC
TRBV7-8,NA,TRBJ2-5,NA,CASRPSGETQYF,TGTGCCAGCAGACCGAGCGGAGAGACCCAGTACTTC
TRBV7-2,NA,TRBJ1-4,TRBD1,CASRRGGEGEKLFF,TGTGCCAGCAGACGAGGGGGCGAAGGTGAAAAACTGTTTTTT
TRBV2,NA,TRBJ2-5,NA,CASSELTGTETQYF,TGTGCCAGCAGTGAACTAACAGGGACAGAGACCCAGTACTTC
TRBV28,NA,TRBJ2-5,TRBD1,CASRRQGGWQETQYF,TGTGCCAGCAGACGACAGGGGGGTTGGCAAGAGACCCAGTACTTC
TRBV3-1/TRBV3-2,few,TRBJ2-1,TRBD2,CASSQWTSRRYNEQFF,TGTGCCAGCAGCCAATGGACTAGCCGGCGCTACAATGAGCAGTTCTTC
TRBV3-1/TRBV3-2,NA,TRBJ2-2,NA,CASSQVSPLARGRTGELFF,TGTGCCAGCAGCCAAGTTTCCCCCCTAGCCCGAGGGAGGACCGGGGAGCTGTTTTTT
TRBV5-1,NA,TRBJ2-7,TRBD2,CASSLAGSSGVEEQYF,TGCGCCAGCAGCTTGGCGGGTTCTAGCGGAGTGGAGGAGCAGTACTTC
TRBV27,NA,TRBJ1-2,TRBD1,CASSSTGAYGYTF,TGTGCCAGCAGTTCGACAGGGGCCTATGGCTACACCTTC
TRBV19,NA,TRBJ2-6,NA,CASSIAGFGANVLTF,TGTGCCAGTAGTATAGCCGGTTTCGGGGCCAACGTCCTGACTTTC
TRBV5-1,NA,TRBJ2-7,NA,CASRGGLEQYF,TGCGCCAGCAGGGGGGGGCTAGAGCAGTACTTC
TRBV2,NA,TRBJ1-2,TRBD1,CASKPWGQTNYGYTF,TGTGCCAGCAAACCTTGGGGACAGACTAACTATGGCTACACCTTC
TRBV24-1,NA,TRBJ1-4,NA,CATGSPTTEKLFF,TGTGCCACCGGAAGCCCGACGACAGAAAAACTGTTTTTT
TRBV19,NA,TRBJ1-6,TRBD1,CASSPTGTDNSPLHF,TGTGCCAGTAGCCCAACCGGGACAGATAATTCACCCCTCCACTTT
TRBV5-1,NA,TRBJ2-7,TRBD1,CASSLGQPDEQYF,TGCGCCAGCAGCCTGGGACAGCCGGACGAGCAGTACTTC
TRBV3-1/TRBV3-2,NA,TRBJ1-4,NA,CASSQEGGGRKLFF,TGTGCCAGCAGCCAAGAAGGGGGAGGGAGAAAACTGTTTTTT
TRBV27,NA,TRBJ2-7,NA,CASRKSSYEQYF,TGTGCCAGCAGGAAGAGCTCCTACGAGCAGTACTTC
TRBV7-2,NA,TRBJ1-1,NA,CASSFGRGRDYTEAFF,TGTGCCAGCAGCTTTGGTCGGGGCCGGGACTATACTGAAGCTTTCTTT
TRBV29-1,NA,TRBJ2-5,TRBD1,CSVIPQGARETQYF,TGCAGCGTGATCCCACAGGGGGCACGGGAGACCCAGTACTTC
TRBV15,once,TRBJ2-7,NA,CATSRVWRDSYEQYF,TGTGCCACCAGCAGAGTGTGGCGGGACTCCTACGAGCAGTACTTC
TRBV6-2/TRBV6-3,NA,TRBJ1-5,TRBD1,CASSYETGRNQPQHF,TGTGCCAGCAGTTACGAGACAGGGAGGAATCAGCCCCAGCATTTT
TRBV30,NA,TRBJ2-7,NA,CAWRSHTPYEQYF,TGTGCCTGGAGGTCACACACCCCCTACGAGCAGTACTTC
TRBV15,NA,TRBJ2-7,NA,CATSTRLGPYEQYF,TGTGCCACCAGCACCCGACTGGGTCCCTACGAGCAGTACTTC
TRBV29-1,NA,TRBJ1-1,NA,CSALQGITEAFF,TGCAGCGCCCTACAGGGAATCACTGAAGCTTTCTTT
TRBV28,once,TRBJ2-1,TRBD2,CASRLAGTSGYNEQFF,TGTGCCAGCAGACTTGCCGGGACTAGCGGTTACAATGAGCAGTTCTTC
TRBV5-1,NA,TRBJ2-7,NA,CASSSYTSTVEQYF,TGCGCCAGCAGCTCGTATACTAGCACGGTCGAGCAGTACTTC